This TCR beta chain stems from a study of cytomegalovirus exposure and HLA in healthy donors. This CDR3 has 16 residues. Looked up from germline, CDR1 is SGDLS and CDR2 is YYNGEE. V lost 4 bases and J lost 3; bases outside the gene matches: 11. Use of 60 Vbeta and 13 Jbeta primers characterized the PCR. Data came from immunoSEQ multiplex PCR; TCRdb stores just in-frame clones and leaves some out. The sample includes about 130,000 clones, about 80% of them seen just once. J is TRBJ2-7 and V is TRBV9; 9 bases fit TRBD1. Sample: PBMCs. The sequence derives from a boy aged 2 to 9 in good health and CMV-seronegative. CDR3 DNA sequence: TGTGCCAGCAGCACCGACGCCGGGACAGGGATCTACGAGCAGTACTTC. Its protein is CASSTDAGTGIYEQYF.